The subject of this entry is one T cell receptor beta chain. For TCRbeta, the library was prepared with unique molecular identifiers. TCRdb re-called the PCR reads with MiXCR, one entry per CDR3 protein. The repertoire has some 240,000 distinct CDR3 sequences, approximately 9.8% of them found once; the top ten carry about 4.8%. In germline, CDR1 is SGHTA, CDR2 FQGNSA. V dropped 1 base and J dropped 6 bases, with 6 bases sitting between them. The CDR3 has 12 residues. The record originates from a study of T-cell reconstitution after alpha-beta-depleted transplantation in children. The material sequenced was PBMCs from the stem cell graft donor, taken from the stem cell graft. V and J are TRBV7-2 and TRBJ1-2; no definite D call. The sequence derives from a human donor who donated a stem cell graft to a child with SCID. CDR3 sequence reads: CASSLESDGYTF. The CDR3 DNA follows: TGTGCCAGCAGCTTAGAAAGCGATGGCTACACCTTC.